The 2 T cell receptor beta chains presented below share a single source sample, sequenced in a study of shared clonotypes between healthy human individuals. Selected positively for CCR7 and CD45RO-negative, naive CD8 cells excluded terminally differentiated effector memory CD45RA+ cells. Here immunoSEQ multiplex PCR was the method, and the copy in TCRdb shows in-frame clones only, minus some. The table shows hundreds of thousands of clones, with roughly 95% occurring only once. Material: naive CD8+ T cells sorted from blood. These receptors all come from a woman aged 25 to 39 in good health.

The V call is TRBV19, the J call TRBJ2-7; 8 bases fit TRBD2. This CDR3 contains 15 residues. Germline CDR1 reads LNHDA; CDR2 reads SQIVND (reference sequence). V shed 4 bases, J shed 0 bases, and the junction held 5 bases outside the gene matches. The CDR3 DNA follows: TGTGCCAGTAGTACCTTTGGACTAGCCTCCTACGAGCAGTACTTC. This sequence encodes CASSTFGLASYEQYF. The entire variable domain, with the rest obtained from reference TRBV19 and TRBJ2-7, is as follows: DGGITQSPKYLFRKEGQNVTLSCEQNLNHDAMYWYRQDPGQGLRLIYYSQIVNDFQKGDIAEGYSVSREKKESFPLTVTSAQKNPTAFYLCASSTFGLASYEQYFGPGTRLTVT.

The chain uses TRBV4-1 and TRBJ2-4; D is uncertain. The germline V gene encodes CDR1 MGHRA and CDR2 YSYEKL. This CDR3 is built from 17 residues. Between the trimmed V and J ends, which lost 5 bases and 0 bases, there was a span of 17 bases. CDR3 sequence (DNA): TGCGCCAGCAGCAATCCTTTGTATGGGATAGCCAAAAACATTCAGTACTTC. Its translation: CASSNPLYGIAKNIQYF.